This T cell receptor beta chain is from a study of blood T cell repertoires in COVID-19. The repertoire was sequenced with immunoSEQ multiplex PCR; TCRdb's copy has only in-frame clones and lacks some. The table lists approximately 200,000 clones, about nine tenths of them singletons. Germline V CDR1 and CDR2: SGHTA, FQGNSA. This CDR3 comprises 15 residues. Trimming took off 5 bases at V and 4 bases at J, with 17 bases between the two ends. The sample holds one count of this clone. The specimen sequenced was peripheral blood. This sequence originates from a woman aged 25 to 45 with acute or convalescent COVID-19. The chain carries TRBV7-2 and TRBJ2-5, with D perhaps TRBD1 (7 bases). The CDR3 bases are TGTGCCAGCAGCACCCCAGGGGGGAGAACAGAGACCCAGTACTTC. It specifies CASSTPGGRTETQYF.